This TCR beta chain was sequenced during a study of cytomegalovirus exposure and HLA in healthy donors. Turning to this clone: One junction end disagrees with the germline gene, perhaps due to a read error. The sample contains more than one DNA sequence encoding this CDR3.

The PCR made use of 60 Vbeta and 13 Jbeta primers. The protocol was immunoSEQ multiplex PCR, while the TCRdb copy is restricted to in-frame clones and leaves out a portion. The sample has roughly 130,000 clones, about 61% seen once. Sampled while nominally healthy, donors likely had unrecorded immune exposures. CDR1 is MNHEY, CDR2 SVGAGI, per germline. The CDR3 contains 14 residues. This TCR was recovered from a male donor in good health and CMV-seronegative. What was sequenced was PBMCs. The chain carries TRBV6-5 and TRBJ2-7; tentatively, D is TRBD1 (5 bases). For the CDR3, the DNA is TGCGCCAGCAGTGTCGGAGATCAGGGCTACGAGCAGTACTTC. Translated: CASSVGDQGYEQYF.